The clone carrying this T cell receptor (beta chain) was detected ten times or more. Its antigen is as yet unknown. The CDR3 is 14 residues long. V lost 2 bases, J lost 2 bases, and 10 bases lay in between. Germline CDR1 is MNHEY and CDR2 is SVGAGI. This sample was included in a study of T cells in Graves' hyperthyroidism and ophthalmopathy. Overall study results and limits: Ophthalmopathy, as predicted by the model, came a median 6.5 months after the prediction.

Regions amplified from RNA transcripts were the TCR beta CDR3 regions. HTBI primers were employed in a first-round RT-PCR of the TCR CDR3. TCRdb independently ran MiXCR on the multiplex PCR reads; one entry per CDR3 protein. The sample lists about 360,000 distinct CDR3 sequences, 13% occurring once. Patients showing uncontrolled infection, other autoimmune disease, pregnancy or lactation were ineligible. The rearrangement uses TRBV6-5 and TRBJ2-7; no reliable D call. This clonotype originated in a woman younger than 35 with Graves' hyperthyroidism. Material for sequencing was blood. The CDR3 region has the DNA TGTGCCAGCAGTTACGGAGACGGAGCCTACGAGCAGTACTTC. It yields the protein CASSYGDGAYEQYF.